This T cell receptor (beta chain) is from a study of T cell repertoires in cytomegalovirus infection. Study summary: Public signatures in TCR beta pointed to CMV infection and matching HLA type.

Study conclusions and caveats: Clonotype analysis showed dominance of the ex vivo response by HLA-C-restricted CMV-specific TCR beta clonotypes. People with CMV and the relevant HLA were identified by cumulative public TCR beta family frequency.

Notes on this clonotype: Its matching antigen is unknown.

TCRdb re-analysed the reads in MiXCR, keeping a single row per CDR3 protein. Of a few hundred thousand distinct CDR3 sequences in the sample, approximately 22% are singletons; the top ten hold approximately 18%. Per germline, CDR1 SGHDN and CDR2 FVKESK. V trimming: 1 base; J trimming: 5 bases; junction bases outside the gene matches: 2. The CDR3 runs to 15 residues. The TCR comes from a human donor in good health (CMV status not recorded). Some clones in this sample may be carry-over from other donors' samples. V is TRBV14 and J is TRBJ2-1; TRBD2 agrees at 10 bases. The specimen was CD8+ T cells from PBMCs. CDR3 DNA sequence: TGTGCCAGCAGCCAAGTAGCGGGGGGTAACAATGAGCAGTTCTTC. It translates to CASSQVAGGNNEQFF.